This T cell receptor (beta chain) stems from a study of STAT5B mutations in CD4+ large granular lymphocyte leukemia. Broader study findings: Top patient clones used TRBV06 genes more often: 8/27 versus 2/35 in controls.

Concerning this clone: Its matching antigen is unknown.

The CDR3 spans 17 residues. CDR1 and CDR2 from the germline V gene are LNHNV and YYDKDF (reference sequence). Trimming removed 1 base from V and 0 bases from J; junction bases left unmatched: 4. Assay used: immunoSEQ multiplex PCR; TCRdb lists only in-frame clones, some missing. This table has more than 6,500 clones, 85% to 90% appearing once. The rearrangement links TRBV15 to TRBJ2-3, with 10 bases aligning to TRBD2. What was sequenced was PBMCs. This clonotype originated in a woman between 65 and 79 years old with CD4+ T-cell large granular lymphocyte leukemia. CDR3 sequence reads: CATSRGLAGPSTDTQYF. The CDR3 nucleotides read TGTGCCACCAGCAGAGGACTAGCGGGCCCCAGCACAGATACGCAGTATTTT.